These T cell receptor beta chains were read from a single sample in a study of blood T cell repertoires in COVID-19. Clones were sequenced by immunoSEQ multiplex PCR, and TCRdb holds only the in-frame ones, with some missing. Of about 180,000 clones listed, roughly 85% are singletons. Sequenced input: peripheral blood. The receptors stem from a man aged 45 to 65 with active or convalescent COVID-19. The conserved cysteine and the conserved F or W are not part of the CDR3 here. Clone size is not always given. Where it is, it says once, few, many or a class for expanded clones.

CDR3: AWSGTGEHYGYT; V: TRBV30; size: -
CDR3: ASSELREKNGELF; V: TRBV6-1; size: -
CDR3: ASSSGQVSTDTQY; V: TRBV7-3; size: -
CDR3: ARQEGWNEQF; V: TRBV9; size: few
CDR3: ASSDSGGNYNEQF; V: TRBV28; size: -
CDR3: ASSRTGNQPQH; V: TRBV6-5; size: -
CDR3: ASSTTPGQELEAF; V: TRBV5-1; size: -
CDR3: ASSFDRGSGNTIY; V: TRBV13; size: -
CDR3: ASSFAGTGLIYEQY; V: TRBV11-2; size: -
CDR3: ATSRGPGGMYEQY; V: TRBV19; size: -
CDR3: ASSQGGASGPTGELF; V: TRBV4-3; size: -
CDR3: ASSQGLAVSYEQY; V: TRBV14; size: -
CDR3: ASSSNRLYNEQF; V: TRBV25-1; size: -
CDR3: ASSPGGGGAGETQY; V: TRBV9; size: -
CDR3: ASSTGVYEQY; V: TRBV28; size: -
CDR3: ASTHGMEGYGYT; V: TRBV2; size: -
CDR3: ASTRQEGTQY; V: TRBV5-1; size: -
CDR3: ASSQGLAGGLRETQY; V: TRBV4-1; size: -
CDR3: ASRRHPLGTEAF; V: TRBV28; size: few
CDR3: ASSPIAGLNTEAF; V: TRBV7-2; size: -
CDR3: ASSGSGQAGNQPQH; V: TRBV6-1; size: -
CDR3: ASSFGALQPQH; V: TRBV28; size: once
CDR3: ASSLLGQQYNEQF; V: TRBV5-1; size: -
CDR3: ASSLSGSTDTQY; V: TRBV7-9; size: once
CDR3: ASSLALEAQH; V: TRBV12-3/TRBV12-4; size: -
CDR3: ASSQSSGVGKNIQY; V: TRBV23-1; size: -
CDR3: ASMVGGGGSPLH; V: TRBV6-5; size: -
CDR3: ASSFPGGDTQY; V: TRBV5-4; size: once
CDR3: ASSPTEGTPSRNEQF; V: TRBV9; size: -
CDR3: ASSWTGRDTEAF; V: TRBV2; size: -
CDR3: ASSPNRVVAEAF; V: TRBV11-2; size: -
CDR3: ASSLEGPLSDTQY; V: TRBV5-4; size: -
CDR3: ASSTGTGDTGQY; V: TRBV7-9; size: few
CDR3: ASSHRVQGDTQY; V: TRBV6-5; size: -
CDR3: ASSYDRGSQPQH; V: TRBV6-2/TRBV6-3; size: -
CDR3: SVAVVGTEAF; V: TRBV29-1; size: -
CDR3: ATSRVGFTSGVSSYNEQF; V: TRBV15; size: -
CDR3: AWSGLAGAETQY; V: TRBV30; size: -
CDR3: ASSQLAAFQETQY; V: TRBV28; size: -
CDR3: ATSDSDSSYEQY; V: TRBV24-1; size: -
CDR3: ASSYAGPGTDTQY; V: TRBV5-1; size: -
CDR3: ASSERSLANYGYT; V: TRBV6-1; size: -
CDR3: ASSLDTEGNTIY; V: TRBV7-2; size: -
CDR3: ASSELAGGSDEQF; V: TRBV2; size: -
CDR3: ASSVGGNNQPQH; V: TRBV5-5; size: -
CDR3: ASSYTGQNYGYT; V: TRBV6-6; size: -
CDR3: ASSPGYASGELF; V: TRBV3-1/TRBV3-2; size: -
CDR3: ASSISGSALYEQY; V: TRBV9; size: -
CDR3: ASSPRDGEQY; V: TRBV11-3; size: -
CDR3: ASTATANYGYT; V: TRBV5-1; size: -
CDR3: ASSLYNTGELF; V: TRBV7-9; size: -
CDR3: ASSFDMNTEAF; V: TRBV5-1; size: -
CDR3: ASSQPGLSNEQF; V: TRBV4-2; size: -